This section outlines one T cell receptor (beta chain) sequence together with its context. Gene names refer to mouse genes. With the read ending 1 residue before the CDR3 end, the germline J gene is used to fill in that end. This entry is derived from a study of tissue T cells after allogeneic stem cell transplantation. CDR3 length: 14 residues. The germline CDR1 and CDR2 sequences are NNHNN and SYGAGS (reference sequence). Trimming at V came to 3 bases and at J to 4 bases, leaving 2 bases not matched to a gene. Time point of the sample: mouse harvest day 7 after allogeneic transplant. Tail vein injection delivered 10^7 T-cell-depleted bone marrow cells and 10^6 splenic CD5+ T cells. Libraries were prepared by immunoSEQ multiplex PCR; TCRdb keeps only in-frame clonotypes and omits some of them. The sample lists some 2,900 clones; about 50% were seen once.

This sequence was found in a female BALB/c mouse given C57BL/6 T cells with graft-versus-host disease after an allogeneic hematopoietic cell transplant. The chain carries TRBV13-2 and TRBJ2-7, with 12 bases identical to TRBD2. The specimen was gut tissue. The part of the CDR3 DNA that was read is TGTGCCAGCGGTGGGACTGGGGGGGTATATGAACAGTAC. Its translation: CASGGTGGVYEQY. The entire CDR3 sequence reads CASGGTGGVYEQYF.